One sample yielded the 23 T cell receptor beta chains listed below, sequenced in a study of siplizumab effects on memory and regulatory T cells. Sequenced by immunoSEQ multiplex PCR; TCRdb stores in-frame clones only, minus some. Among about 56,000 clones, around 97% were seen once, and the ten largest hold less than 1.1%. Sample: naive CD8+ T cells sorted from blood. The origin of the receptors is a human donor in good health.

A remark on this clone: One junction end disagrees with the germline gene, perhaps due to a read error. The genes are TRBV7-3 and TRBJ2-3, with 8 nucleotides matching TRBD1. Germline V gene lookup returns CDR1 SGHTA and CDR2 FQGTGA. The CDR3 consists of 15 residues. The CDR3 spells CASGLGTGVTDTQYF. Written as DNA, the CDR3 is TGTGCCAGCGGCTTAGGGACAGGAGTCACAGATACGCAGTATTTT.

J is TRBJ2-4 and V is TRBV30; 7 bases match TRBD1. This CDR3 has 13 amino acids. The germline V gene encodes CDR1 GTSNPN and CDR2 SVGIG (reference sequence). V dropped 1 base and J dropped 5; count of bases not matched to a gene: 2. The CDR3 coding sequence is TGTGCCTGGAGTGAAGGGACAGAAAACATTCAGTACTTC. Amino acid sequence: CAWSEGTENIQYF.

The V call is TRBV15, the J call TRBJ2-7; 10 nucleotides line up with TRBD2. V was pared by 5 bases and J by 1 base, with 5 bases of the junction left unmatched. This CDR3 is built from 15 residues. Germline assignment: CDR1 LNHNV and CDR2 YYDKDF (reference sequence). The CDR3 loop reads CATSSRTSGSYEQYF. The CDR3 nucleotides are TGTGCCACCAGCTCCAGGACTAGCGGATCCTACGAGCAGTACTTC.

V usage is TRBV19 and J usage is TRBJ2-3; tentative D call: TRBD2 (6 bases). Trimming took off 6 bases at V and 0 bases at J, with 13 bases between the two ends. Germline values: CDR1 LNHDA, CDR2 SQIVND (reference sequence). This CDR3 contains 15 residues. Here the CDR3 DNA reads TGTGCCAGTAGGGGTCTAGCGTTTAGCACAGATACGCAGTATTTT. It yields the protein CASRGLAFSTDTQYF. The full variable domain, with the rest looked up from reference TRBV19 and TRBJ2-3, is DGGITQSPKYLFRKEGQNVTLSCEQNLNHDAMYWYRQDPGQGLRLIYYSQIVNDFQKGDIAEGYSVSREKKESFPLTVTSAQKNPTAFYLCASRGLAFSTDTQYFGPGTRLTVL.

The gene calls are TRBV7-3 and TRBJ2-1; 12 nucleotides line up with TRBD2. J lost 7 bases, V lost 5 bases, and 9 bases had no gene match. Looked up from germline, CDR1 is SGHTA and CDR2 is FQGTGA. The CDR3 is 16 amino acids. CDR3 nucleotides: TGTGCCAGCAGCCCAACCGGACTAGCGGGACTTAATGAGCAGTTCTTC. As protein: CASSPTGLAGLNEQFF.

The CDR3 loop is CASSTSSSGLYEQYF. The CDR3 coding sequence is TGTGCCAGCAGCACCTCATCTAGCGGGCTCTACGAGCAGTACTTC. V is TRBV9 and J is TRBJ2-7; TRBD2 agrees at 8 bases. CDR1 is SGDLS, CDR2 YYNGEE, per germline. V lost 4 bases to trimming and J lost 3 bases; unmatched junction nucleotides: 9. The CDR3 loop spans 15 amino acids.

This clone was seen once. The J gene is TRBJ2-3, the V gene TRBV7-3, with D perhaps TRBD2 (6 bases). Germline V lookup: CDR1 SGHTA, CDR2 FQGTGA. This CDR3 region has 16 residues. V was pared by 2 bases and J by 4 bases, with 16 bases between. CDR3 in amino acids: CASSLAGRVGADTQYF. CDR3 sequence (DNA): TGTGCCAGCAGCTTAGCGGGGCGGGTTGGTGCAGATACGCAGTATTTT.

CDR3 protein: CSARTANTGELFF. CDR3 nucleotide sequence: TGCAGCGCTCGGACCGCGAACACCGGGGAGCTGTTTTTT. V is TRBV29-1 and J is TRBJ2-2; D gene ambiguous. CDR3 length equals 13 residues. V lost 7 bases to trimming and J lost 0 bases, with 9 bases between them. Per the germline V gene, CDR1 is SQVTM and CDR2 is ANQGSEA.

The rearrangement uses TRBV9 and TRBJ2-1; tentatively, D is TRBD1 (5 bases). The CDR3 spans 13 residues. Trimming left V 7 bases short and J 9 bases short, with 17 bases between. Per the germline V gene, CDR1 is SGDLS and CDR2 is YYNGEE. The CDR3 loop reads CASANQGLIEQFF. CDR3 coding DNA: TGTGCCAGCGCCAATCAGGGCCTTATTGAGCAGTTCTTC. Filled out from reference TRBV9 and TRBJ2-1, the complete variable domain reads DSGVTQTPKHLITATGQRVTLRCSPRSGDLSVYWYQQSLDQGLQFLIQYYNGEERAKGNILERFSAQQFPDLHSELNLSSLELGDSALYFCASANQGLIEQFFGPGTRLTVL.

The chain employs TRBV5-4 and TRBJ2-3; D gene unclear. V was clipped by 7 bases and J by 5 bases, with 14 bases between them. The germline CDR1 and CDR2 sequences are SGHNT and YYREEE (reference sequence). The CDR3 is 13 amino acids. In DNA, the CDR3 is TGTGCCAGCGGTTCCATTGGCGGAGATACGCAGTATTTT. Amino acid sequence: CASGSIGGDTQYF.

The chain employs TRBV21-1 and TRBJ1-1. TRBV21-1 is a pseudogene. The CDR3 totals 15 residues. CDR3 sequence (DNA): TGTGCCAGCAGCAAGGGGACCCGGGAGGGCACTGAAGCTTTCTTT. Protein product: CASSKGTREGTEAFF.

The chain uses TRBV5-4 and TRBJ2-7; 7 nucleotides agree with TRBD1. Germline V CDR1 and CDR2: SGHNT, YYREEE (reference sequence). The CDR3 spans 12 residues. V lost 1 base, J lost 5 bases, and 0 bases stayed unmatched. In DNA form, the CDR3 reads TGTGCCAGCAGCTTGACAGGGGACGAGCAGTACTTC. It translates to CASSLTGDEQYF. The full variable domain, in which reference TRBV5-4 and TRBJ2-7 provide the parts outside the CDR3, is ETGVTQSPTHLIKTRGQQVTLRCSSQSGHNTVSWYQQALGQGPQFIFQYYREEENGRGNFPPRFSGLQFPNYSSELNVNALELDDSALYLCASSLTGDEQYFGPGTRLTVT.

CDR3 sequence: CASSLGAGQGDEQYF. CDR3 nucleotides: TGCGCCAGCAGCTTGGGGGCGGGACAGGGAGACGAGCAGTACTTC. This rearrangement joins TRBV5-1 to TRBJ2-7; 9 nucleotides match TRBD1. Germline V gene sequence: CDR1 SGHRS, CDR2 YFSETQ. V shed 0 bases, J shed 5 bases, and the junction held 6 bases outside the gene matches. CDR3 size: 15 residues. Complete variable domain (other parts from reference TRBV5-1 and TRBJ2-7): KAGVTQTPRYLIKTRGQQVTLSCSPISGHRSVSWYQQTPGQGLQFLFEYFSETQRNKGNFPGRFSGRQFSNSRSEMNVSTLELGDSALYLCASSLGAGQGDEQYFGPGTRLTVT.

This clone came up once. This chain joins TRBV29-1 and TRBJ1-1, with a tentative D call TRBD1 (6 bases). CDR3 length equals 12 residues. V shed 7 bases and J shed 4 bases, with 13 bases lying between them. Germline lookup yields CDR1 SQVTM and CDR2 ANQGSEA. The CDR3 is CSAEGDGTEAFF. The CDR3 nucleotides read TGCAGCGCGGAGGGGGATGGCACTGAAGCTTTCTTT.

This chain connects TRBV15 to TRBJ2-7; D might be TRBD2 (6 bases). Germline loops: CDR1 LNHNV, CDR2 YYDKDF (reference sequence). This CDR3 contains 15 residues. The V gene lost 0 bases and the J gene lost 4 bases, with 13 bases spanning the gap. The chain's CDR3 is CATSRDHPGRYEQYF. The CDR3 nucleotides are TGTGCCACCAGCAGAGATCATCCAGGGAGGTACGAGCAGTACTTC. The whole variable domain, remainder taken from reference TRBV15 and TRBJ2-7, is DAMVIQNPRYQVTQFGKPVTLSCSQTLNHNVMYWYQQKSSQAPKLLFHYYDKDFNNEADTPDNFQSRRPNTSFCFLDIRSPGLGDTAMYLCATSRDHPGRYEQYFGPGTRLTVT.

J is TRBJ2-3 and V is TRBV19; no clear D. Germline assignment: CDR1 LNHDA and CDR2 SQIVND (reference sequence). The CDR3 has 14 amino acids. Trimming pared 4 bases from V and 1 base from J, leaving 9 bases between. CDR3 bases: TGTGCCAGTAGTAGCTCCCGCGGCACAGATACGCAGTATTTT. Translation: CASSSSRGTDTQYF. Variable domain in full (rest from reference TRBV19 and TRBJ2-3): DGGITQSPKYLFRKEGQNVTLSCEQNLNHDAMYWYRQDPGQGLRLIYYSQIVNDFQKGDIAEGYSVSREKKESFPLTVTSAQKNPTAFYLCASSSSRGTDTQYFGPGTRLTVL.

CDR3 nucleotides: TGTGCCTGGAGTAGGGGGGCCCTCACCTACGAGCAGTACTTC. Residues: CAWSRGALTYEQYF. The V gene is TRBV30, the J gene TRBJ2-7; D tentatively fits TRBD1 or TRBD2 (6 bases each). CDR1 GTSNPN and CDR2 SVGIG come from the germline V gene (reference sequence). The CDR3 totals 14 residues. V was pared by 2 bases and J by 2 bases, with 13 bases between.

V gene TRBV6-5 combines with J gene TRBJ1-2, with TRBD1 as a possible D gene (5 bases). This CDR3 has 13 amino acids. The V and J ends lost 0 bases and 8 bases respectively, with 10 bases between them. Germline assignment: CDR1 MNHEY and CDR2 SVGAGI. CDR3 nucleotides: TGTGCCAGCAGTTACTCGAAACGGGGGGGCTACACCTTC. It is translated as CASSYSKRGGYTF.

V is TRBV28 and J is TRBJ2-4; 7 bases fit TRBD1. V dropped 7 bases and J dropped 7; count of bases not matched to a gene: 10. Germline V CDR1 and CDR2: MDHEN, SYDVKM. The CDR3 has 14 residues. CDR3 protein: CASNPKGAINIQYF. DNA of the CDR3: TGTGCCAGCAATCCCAAGGGGGCCATTAACATTCAGTACTTC. Using reference TRBV28 and TRBJ2-4 for the parts outside the CDR3, the full variable domain is DVKVTQSSRYLVKRTGEKVFLECVQDMDHENMFWYRQDPGLGLRLIYFSYDVKMKEKGDIPEGYSVSREKKERFSLILESASTNQTSMYLCASNPKGAINIQYFGAGTRLSVL.

The rearrangement links TRBV4-1 to TRBJ2-7; TRBD1 matches at 7 bases. The CDR3 length is 16 residues. Germline V gene data show CDR1 as MGHRA and CDR2 as YSYEKL. V was clipped by 1 base and J by 3 bases; unmatched bases: 9. In DNA, the CDR3 is TGCGCCAGCAGCCAAGCGGTAGGCAGGGGGATCTACGAGCAGTACTTC. Translating it yields CASSQAVGRGIYEQYF.

CDR3 sequence: CASSIYSEMNEQFF. CDR3 nucleotide sequence: TGTGCCAGTAGTATTTACTCAGAGATGAATGAGCAGTTCTTC. The chain employs TRBV19 and TRBJ2-1; D is unresolved. Trimming left V 3 bases short and J 7 bases short, with 13 bases between. The CDR3 is 14 residues long. CDR1 is LNHDA, CDR2 SQIVND, per germline (reference sequence). Full variable domain (outside the CDR3, taken from reference TRBV19 and TRBJ2-1): DGGITQSPKYLFRKEGQNVTLSCEQNLNHDAMYWYRQDPGQGLRLIYYSQIVNDFQKGDIAEGYSVSREKKESFPLTVTSAQKNPTAFYLCASSIYSEMNEQFFGPGTRLTVL.

The genes are TRBV2 and TRBJ2-3; 10 bases align to TRBD2. The germline CDR1 and CDR2 sequences are SNHLY and FYNNEI. This CDR3 is 16 amino acids long. V shed 3 bases, J shed 2 bases, and the junction held 5 bases outside the gene matches. The CDR3 loop is CASSEELAGVTDTQYF. In DNA, the CDR3 is TGTGCCAGCAGTGAGGAGCTAGCGGGGGTCACAGATACGCAGTATTTT.

Here the CDR3 DNA reads TGCGCCAGCAGCCAAGATCTAAGTCAGCCCCAGCATTTT. This sequence encodes CASSQDLSQPQHF. This rearrangement joins TRBV4-1 to TRBJ1-5, with D uncertain. The CDR3 is made up of 13 amino acids. V lost 0 bases and J lost 6, with 6 bases in between. Germline loops: CDR1 MGHRA, CDR2 YSYEKL.